The next 12 T cell receptor beta chains were all read from a single sample in a study of T cells in Graves' hyperthyroidism and ophthalmopathy. RNA transcripts served as the template for amplifying TCR beta CDR3 regions. Carried out on the TCR CDR3, a first-round RT-PCR used the HTBI primer set. TCRdb ran MiXCR on the multiplex PCR reads and lists one entry per CDR3 protein. The data show approximately 400,000 distinct CDR3 sequences, approximately 13% seen once. The material sequenced was blood. The receptors stem from a man younger than 45 with Graves' hyperthyroidism that later progressed to Graves' ophthalmopathy.

This clonotype was seen many times. The rearrangement uses TRBV4-1 and TRBJ1-4; 7 positions agree with TRBD1. CDR3 length: 17 residues. Germline V lookup: CDR1 MGHRA, CDR2 YSYEKL. The J segment lost 8 bases and the V segment lost 4 bases, leaving 16 bases of the junction unmatched. The CDR3 region has the DNA TGCGCCAGCAGCCCTACTTCTCCAGACAGGGTGGGCGAAAAACTGTTTTTT. This translates into CASSPTSPDRVGEKLFF.

On this clonotype itself: A much larger clone is a single base away; this may be a read error. The chain couples TRBV20-1 to TRBJ2-5; D perhaps matches TRBD2 (6 bases). CDR1 is DFQATT and CDR2 is SNEGSKA in the germline V gene (reference sequence). V shed 5 bases and J shed 5 bases, with 15 bases lying between them. The CDR3 is made up of 13 amino acids. In nucleotides, the CDR3 is TGCAGTGCTGGAGCGTGGAGGGCGGAGACCCAGTACTTC. As protein: CSAGAWRAETQYF.

This clonotype was recorded a few times. The chain uses TRBV19 and TRBJ1-1; TRBD1 agrees at 7 bases. Trimming took 6 bases from V and 5 from J; bases not matched to a gene: 6. This CDR3 contains 13 residues. Germline CDR1 is LNHDA and CDR2 is SQIVND (reference sequence). The CDR3 DNA sequence: TGTGCCAGTAGGACAGGGAAGATGACTGAAGCTTTCTTT. It encodes CASRTGKMTEAFF.

This clonotype showed up many times. The chain recombines TRBV12-3 or TRBV12-4 with TRBJ2-5, with 7 bases fitting TRBD1. The junction had 7 bases not matched to a gene; V was cut back by 5 bases and J by 10 bases. The CDR3 spans 12 residues. This CDR3 is CASSADREYQYF. The CDR3 nucleotides are TGTGCCAGCAGTGCCGACAGGGAGTACCAGTACTTC.

The CDR3 region has the DNA TGTGCCAGCAGCCCCCGACAGGGGTGGGGCACTGAAGCTTTCTTT. Encoded protein: CASSPRQGWGTEAFF. V is TRBV7-2 and J is TRBJ1-1; 8 bases are shared with TRBD1. Per germline, CDR1 SGHTA and CDR2 FQGNSA. The CDR3 spans 15 residues. The J segment lost 4 bases and the V segment lost 5 bases, leaving 9 bases of the junction unmatched.

This clonotype was recorded at least ten times. The chain has TRBV28 and TRBJ1-6; D possibly corresponds to TRBD1 (6 bases). CDR3 length: 18 amino acids. CDR1 and CDR2 from the germline V gene are MDHEN and SYDVKM. Trimming stripped 5 bases from V and 3 bases from J, with 20 bases between. For the CDR3, the DNA is TGTGCCAGCAGTCACCCGACAGGTCCGCGGATCTATAATTCACCCCTCCACTTT. Residues: CASSHPTGPRIYNSPLHF.

This clonotype was detected many times. The chain is built from TRBV12-5 and TRBJ2-5; possibly TRBD2 for D (6 bases). The CDR3 has 17 residues. The V gene's germline CDR1 is LGHNT and CDR2 FRNRAP. Trimming cost V 2 bases and J 5 bases, with 21 bases left between them. The CDR3 spells CASGLSGPRRGGETQYF. The CDR3 DNA follows: TGTGCTAGTGGTTTGAGCGGGCCAAGGAGGGGCGGCGAGACCCAGTACTTC.

This clonotype appeared many times. This chain uses TRBV7-9 with TRBJ1-1; no reliable D call. CDR1 is SEHNR and CDR2 is FQNEAQ in the germline V gene (reference sequence). The CDR3 extends over 11 amino acids. V lost 2 bases and J lost 6, with 4 bases in between. This chain's CDR3 is CASSLTPEAFF. The CDR3 DNA is TGTGCCAGCAGCTTAACCCCTGAAGCTTTCTTT. The full variable domain, with the rest looked up from reference TRBV7-9 and TRBJ1-1, is DTGVSQNPRHKITKRGQNVTFRCDPISEHNRLYWYRQTLGQGPEFLTYFQNEAQLEKSRLLSDRFSAERPKGSFSTLEIQRTEQGDSAMYLCASSLTPEAFFGQGTRLTVV.

This clonotype was detected ten times or more. The rearrangement links TRBV12-3 or TRBV12-4 to TRBJ1-5; tentative D call: TRBD1 (5 bases). The CDR3 has 13 amino acids. The V end was cut by 6 bases, the J end by 1 base, with 7 bases between. CDR3 nucleotide sequence: TGTGCCAGCAGGAGGGGAAGCAATCAGCCCCAGCATTTT. Protein product: CASRRGSNQPQHF.

In regard to this clonotype: This may be a read error, as it is one base from a much larger clone. The chain is built from TRBV12-3 or TRBV12-4 and TRBJ1-2, with 8 bases aligning to TRBD1. J gave up 4 bases and V 7 bases, and 11 bases lay outside the gene matches. This CDR3 region has 15 residues. This CDR3 reads CASIQLTGVSYGYTF. CDR3 bases: TGTGCCAGCATCCAATTGACAGGGGTGAGCTATGGCTACACCTTC.

The table lists this clonotype with a few counts. The chain has TRBV18 and TRBJ2-1, with unresolved D. The CDR3 loop spans 14 amino acids. V was clipped by 5 bases and J by 0 bases, with 8 bases between them. CDR1 is KGHSH, CDR2 LQKENI, per germline. In DNA, the CDR3 is TGTGCCAGCTCAGAGAGTTACTCCTACAATGAGCAGTTCTTC. Its protein product is CASSESYSYNEQFF.

This clonotype was observed many times. V is TRBV6-5 and J is TRBJ1-2; 7 nucleotides agree with TRBD1. The CDR3 sequence is 14 residues long. The germline V gene encodes CDR1 MNHEY and CDR2 SVGAGI. J lost 8 bases, V lost 2 bases, and 8 bases had no gene match. The CDR3, as DNA: TGTGCCAGCAGTTACACGAGACAGGGACGAGGCTACACCTTC. The encoded protein is CASSYTRQGRGYTF.